Sequencing of this TCR beta chain was carried out in a study of T-cell reconstitution after alpha-beta-depleted transplantation in children. Overall study results and limits: Several hundred expanded graft clones reportedly supplied alpha-beta T cells about two months after transplant. Day-60 TCRbeta diversity that was high in some patients was derived from surviving recipient T cells and thymic progenitors. Newly produced T cells mostly provided counts and TCRbeta diversity after one year, as hyperexpanded clones declined.

Unique molecular identifiers featured in how the TCRbeta library was prepared. Via MiXCR, TCRdb re-called the PCR reads, giving one row per CDR3 protein. Of about 160,000 distinct CDR3 sequences in the sample, over 8.5% were seen once. This clonotype was counted at least ten times. Its antigen is still unknown. V lost 4 bases and J 0 bases, leaving 11 bases between the germline ends. Germline V gene lookup returns CDR1 SGHRS and CDR2 YFSETQ. CDR3 length equals 15 residues. The source of this sequence is a boy aged 2 to 10 with acute myeloid leukemia, due to receive a stem cell transplant. Here the sequenced sample was PBMCs, taken before TCRalphabeta/CD19-depleted stem cell transplant. The rearrangement links TRBV5-1 to TRBJ2-1; either TRBD1 or TRBD2 may fit D (5 bases each). CDR3 in amino acids: CASSQTGPSYNEQFF. In DNA, the CDR3 is TGCGCCAGCAGCCAAACGGGACCCTCCTACAATGAGCAGTTCTTC.